These 29 T cell receptor beta chains share one sample of origin, sequenced in a study of blood T cell repertoires in COVID-19. TCRdb keeps only in-frame clones here, not all; method: immunoSEQ multiplex PCR. The profile shows some 190,000 clones, 80% to 90% of them singletons. The sample taken for sequencing was peripheral blood. The receptors originated from a man aged 30 to 39 with acute or convalescent COVID-19.

The chain combines TRBV2 with TRBJ2-1; weak D call: TRBD2 (6 bases). Germline V lookup: CDR1 SNHLY, CDR2 FYNNEI. The CDR3 is 14 residues long. With 6 bases removed from V and 9 bases from J, the gap between germline ends came to 18 bases. The CDR3 spells CASRRDNGEVEQFF. The CDR3, as DNA: TGTGCCAGCAGACGGGATAACGGGGAGGTTGAGCAGTTCTTC. Full variable domain (rest looked up from reference TRBV2 and TRBJ2-1): EPEVTQTPSHQVTQMGQEVILRCVPISNHLYFYWYRQILGQKVEFLVSFYNNEISEKSEIFDDQFSVERPDGSNFTLKIRSTKLEDSAMYFCASRRDNGEVEQFFGPGTRLTVL.

CDR3: CASRDRGPGELFF. CDR3 bases: TGTGCCAGCAGGGACAGGGGTCCCGGGGAGCTGTTTTTT. The chain recombines TRBV25-1 with TRBJ2-2; 9 bases fit TRBD1. V shed 6 bases, J shed 6 bases, and the junction held 2 bases outside the gene matches. Germline V gene data show CDR1 as MGHDK and CDR2 as SYGVNS. The CDR3 sequence is 13 residues long.

The V call is TRBV19, the J call TRBJ1-5; 8 positions match TRBD1. There are 12 residues in the CDR3. CDR1 and CDR2 from the germline V gene are LNHDA and SQIVND (reference sequence). V was clipped by 10 bases and J by 7 bases; unmatched bases: 6. CDR3 residues: CATQDRDQPQHF. The DNA for the CDR3 is TGTGCCACCCAGGACAGGGACCAGCCCCAGCATTTT.

V is TRBV30 and J is TRBJ2-3; 8 bases agree with TRBD2. There are 12 residues in the CDR3. J was trimmed by 8 bases and V by 5 bases; bases with no gene match: 6. The germline V gene has CDR1 GTSNPN and CDR2 SVGIG (reference sequence). CDR3 in DNA: TGTGCCTGGCGTCGGGGGGGCATTACGCAGTATTTT. It encodes CAWRRGGITQYF.

The genes are TRBV3-1 (or the pseudogene TRBV3-2) and TRBJ1-6, with D maybe TRBD1 (6 bases). The CDR3 spans 16 residues. V lost 3 bases and J lost 7, with 16 bases in between. CDR1 and CDR2 from the germline V gene are LGHDT and YNNKEL (reference sequence). CDR3 protein: CASSQTWTDTNSPLHF. CDR3 nucleotides: TGTGCCAGCAGCCAGACCTGGACAGACACCAATTCACCCCTCCACTTT.

The chain combines TRBV6-1 with TRBJ1-1, with D unresolved. The CDR3 contains 15 residues. Per the germline V gene, CDR1 is MNHNS and CDR2 is SASEGT. Trimming shortened V by 3 bases and J by 2 bases, and 13 bases separated the two germline ends. CDR3 nucleotides: TGTGCCAGCAGTGACCCCCCGGGTCTCAACACTGAAGCTTTCTTT. This sequence encodes CASSDPPGLNTEAFF.

This chain joins TRBV5-4 and TRBJ2-5, with TRBD2 matching 10 bases. CDR3 size: 14 residues. CDR1 is SGHNT, CDR2 YYREEE, per germline (reference sequence). J gave up 5 bases and V 4 bases, and 5 bases lay outside the gene matches. The CDR3: CASSEPGLAETQYF. CDR3 nucleotide sequence: TGTGCCAGCAGCGAACCGGGACTAGCGGAGACCCAGTACTTC.

The rearrangement uses TRBV19 and TRBJ1-6; no definite D call. Trimming took 3 bases from V and 6 from J, leaving 12 bases between them. Per the germline V gene, CDR1 is LNHDA and CDR2 is SQIVND (reference sequence). The CDR3 extends over 15 amino acids. Here the CDR3 reads CASSILQRPNSPLHF. CDR3 bases: TGTGCCAGTAGTATCTTGCAGAGGCCTAATTCACCCCTCCACTTT.

Turning to this clone: In the same sample, other DNA sequences code for this CDR3. The chain joins TRBV28 to TRBJ2-7; D unresolved. The germline gives CDR1 MDHEN, CDR2 SYDVKM. V lost 2 bases and J lost 2, with 10 bases in between. CDR3 size: 14 residues. The CDR3 loop is CASSLGRGPYEQYF. The CDR3 DNA follows: TGTGCCAGCAGTTTAGGGCGTGGGCCCTACGAGCAGTACTTC.

Worth noting for this clone: In the same sample, other DNA sequences code for this CDR3. V is TRBV6-5 and J is TRBJ1-1, with 8 bases identical to TRBD1. Germline loops: CDR1 MNHEY, CDR2 SVGAGI. The junction had 3 bases not matched to a gene; V was cut back by 6 bases and J by 3 bases. This CDR3 is built from 13 residues. The DNA for the CDR3 is TGTGCCAGCAGAGGACAGGGAGACACTGAAGCTTTCTTT. This translates into CASRGQGDTEAFF.

In its sample, this clone was seen once. The DNA for the CDR3 is TGCAGCGCACCGGGACAGGGGGCGAACTATGGCTACACCTTC. Protein product: CSAPGQGANYGYTF. The chain couples TRBV29-1 to TRBJ1-2; 12 bases fit TRBD1. V lost 7 bases, J lost 2 bases, and 5 bases stayed unmatched. Germline CDR1 is SQVTM and CDR2 is ANQGSEA. The CDR3 is 14 amino acids.

The chain employs TRBV14 and TRBJ2-1; 8 nucleotides align to TRBD2. V was clipped by 1 base and J by 3 bases; unmatched bases: 5. Germline CDR1 SGHDN, CDR2 FVKESK. There are 16 residues in the CDR3. CDR3 sequence: CASSQGGGRIYNEQFF. The CDR3 DNA follows: TGTGCCAGCAGCCAAGGCGGGGGGAGAATCTACAATGAGCAGTTCTTC.

The V gene is TRBV5-1, the J gene TRBJ2-2; TRBD2 is a possible D gene (8 bases). The CDR3 runs 17 residues. The germline V gene has CDR1 SGHRS and CDR2 YFSETQ. Trimming pared 5 bases from V and 0 bases from J, leaving 17 bases between. The chain's CDR3 is CASSTVAGTANTGELFF. CDR3 nucleotide sequence: TGCGCCAGCAGTACGGTAGCGGGGACAGCGAACACCGGGGAGCTGTTTTTT.

This clone showed up just once. The gene calls are TRBV9 and TRBJ2-5; TRBD2 aligns across 7 bases. CDR1 and CDR2 from the germline V gene are SGDLS and YYNGEE. The CDR3 spans 14 residues. Trimming cost V 4 bases and J 4 bases; bases outside gene matches: 7. CDR3 in amino acids: CASSPRLAPETQYF. In nucleotides, the CDR3 is TGTGCCAGCAGCCCGAGACTAGCTCCAGAGACCCAGTACTTC.

The chain recombines TRBV6-6 with TRBJ1-5; a possible D gene is TRBD1 (5 bases). The CDR3 has 13 residues. Trimming cost V 5 bases and J 7 bases, with 12 bases left between them. Germline CDR1 reads MNHNY; CDR2 reads SVGAGI (reference sequence). CDR3 sequence (DNA): TGTGCCAGCAGTCTGGAGGGGAAGCAGCCCCAGCATTTT. Amino acids: CASSLEGKQPQHF.

This chain links TRBV30 with TRBJ2-6; 8 positions match TRBD1. The CDR3 consists of 13 residues. The V gene end was trimmed by 6 bases and the J gene end by 4 bases; junction bases not matched to a gene: 2. Germline loops: CDR1 GTSNPN, CDR2 SVGIG (reference sequence). The CDR3 nucleotides are TGTGCCTGCAGGGGGCAAGGGGCCAACGTCCTGACTTTC. Translation: CACRGQGANVLTF.

CDR3 amino acids: CASNPGATFPPMGKLFF. CDR3 DNA sequence: TGCGCCAGCAATCCAGGGGCTACATTTCCCCCGATGGGAAAACTGTTTTTT. The chain uses TRBV5-1 and TRBJ1-4, with a weak D call TRBD1 (6 bases). This CDR3 comprises 17 residues. V gave up 6 bases and J gave up 10 bases, with 28 bases separating them. Germline V gene data show CDR1 as SGHRS and CDR2 as YFSETQ.

The chain employs TRBV11-2 and TRBJ2-3, with TRBD2 matching over 16 bases. Germline trimming cut 6 bases from V and 4 bases from J; bases unmatched to any gene: 1. Germline assignment: CDR1 SGHAT and CDR2 FQNNGV. This CDR3 has 15 residues. Here the CDR3 reads CASRGTSGRADTQYF. The CDR3 DNA is TGTGCCAGCAGAGGGACTAGCGGGAGGGCAGATACGCAGTATTTT.

J is TRBJ1-2 and V is TRBV3-1 (or the pseudogene TRBV3-2); 9 positions agree with TRBD1. From germline, CDR1 is LGHDT and CDR2 YNNKEL (reference sequence). With 5 bases clipped from V and 2 bases from J, the junction kept 3 bases outside the gene matches. The CDR3 has 14 amino acids. The CDR3, as DNA: TGTGCCAGCAGCGGGACAGGGTCCAACTATGGCTACACCTTC. Protein product: CASSGTGSNYGYTF.

The V call is TRBV7-9, the J call TRBJ1-2; TRBD1 might be the D (6 bases). Trimming shortened V by 2 bases and J by 7 bases, and 11 bases separated the two germline ends. The CDR3 is 13 residues long. The germline V gene encodes CDR1 SEHNR and CDR2 FQNEAQ (reference sequence). CDR3 in DNA: TGTGCCAGCAGCTTAACAGGGAGGGCTGGCTACACCTTC. It is translated as CASSLTGRAGYTF.

The V call is TRBV19, the J call TRBJ2-1, with TRBD2 matching over 8 bases. Germline CDR1 and CDR2: LNHDA and SQIVND (reference sequence). V lost 3 bases and J lost 6; bases outside the gene matches: 7. This CDR3 has 15 amino acids. CDR3 residues: CASSMRAGGFNEQFF. The CDR3 DNA reads as TGTGCCAGTAGTATGAGGGCGGGAGGATTCAATGAGCAGTTCTTC. The whole variable domain, filled in from reference TRBV19 and TRBJ2-1, reads DGGITQSPKYLFRKEGQNVTLSCEQNLNHDAMYWYRQDPGQGLRLIYYSQIVNDFQKGDIAEGYSVSREKKESFPLTVTSAQKNPTAFYLCASSMRAGGFNEQFFGPGTRLTVL.

This clone came up a few times. This sequence joins TRBV28 and TRBJ1-5; 11 positions agree with TRBD1. Germline lookup yields CDR1 MDHEN and CDR2 SYDVKM. The CDR3 is made up of 13 amino acids. CDR3 sequence reads: CACSGQGVQPQHF. As DNA, the CDR3 is TGTGCGTGTTCGGGACAGGGGGTTCAGCCCCAGCATTTT.

The chain uses TRBV6-6 and TRBJ1-1; weak D call: TRBD1 (6 bases). The CDR3 runs to 15 residues. Per the germline V gene, CDR1 is MNHNY and CDR2 is SVGAGI (reference sequence). The ends were cut back, 6 bases at V and 2 bases at J, with 16 bases in the middle. CDR3 sequence (DNA): TGTGCCAGCAGAGCGGGGGGGCGAGGAAACACTGAAGCTTTCTTT. Its protein product is CASRAGGRGNTEAFF.

V gene TRBV7-9 combines with J gene TRBJ1-1; 7 nucleotides align to TRBD1. The CDR3 is 15 amino acids. In germline, CDR1 is SEHNR, CDR2 FQNEAQ (reference sequence). The trim removed 5 bases at V and 1 base at J, leaving 7 bases unmatched. For the CDR3, the DNA is TGTGCCAGCAGCCTATGGGACAGAGCGAACACTGAAGCTTTCTTT. Translation gives CASSLWDRANTEAFF.

In this sample, this clone turned up a few times. The chain has TRBV6-1 and TRBJ1-5; 8 nucleotides match TRBD1. The V and J ends lost 4 bases and 4 bases, in that order; junction bases with no gene match: 9. The CDR3 spans 16 residues. Germline CDR1 MNHNS, CDR2 SASEGT. The chain's CDR3 is CASSGPDRVRNQPQHF. The CDR3 coding sequence is TGTGCCAGCAGTGGGCCGGACAGGGTCAGGAATCAGCCCCAGCATTTT.

V and J are TRBV21-1 and TRBJ2-5; the table's D call TRBD1 went unverified against the DNA. TRBV21-1 is recorded as a pseudogene. The CDR3 consists of 18 residues. The CDR3 nucleotides are TGTGCCAGCAGCAAACCCCCGGGACATTTAGAGACAAAAGAGACCCAGTACTTC. Residues: CASSKPPGHLETKETQYF.

J is TRBJ2-1 and V is TRBV7-9; 10 positions match TRBD2. J lost 7 bases, V lost 6 bases, and 9 bases had no gene match. Germline CDR1 SEHNR, CDR2 FQNEAQ (reference sequence). The CDR3 contains 15 residues. The CDR3 here is CASSRSGGAWNEQFF. The CDR3 region has the DNA TGTGCCAGCAGTCGAAGCGGGGGGGCTTGGAATGAGCAGTTCTTC. Full variable domain (missing parts from reference TRBV7-9 and TRBJ2-1): DTGVSQNPRHKITKRGQNVTFRCDPISEHNRLYWYRQTLGQGPEFLTYFQNEAQLEKSRLLSDRFSAERPKGSFSTLEIQRTEQGDSAMYLCASSRSGGAWNEQFFGPGTRLTVL.

The V and J genes are TRBV28 and TRBJ1-2, with 7 bases that match TRBD1. V lost 6 bases to trimming and J lost 3 bases; unmatched junction nucleotides: 7. CDR1 is MDHEN, CDR2 SYDVKM, per germline. This CDR3 is 14 amino acids long. CDR3 sequence reads: CASRFSGTDYGYTF. CDR3 coding DNA: TGTGCCAGCAGATTTTCCGGGACAGACTATGGCTACACCTTC.

This clone was counted a few times. The V call is TRBV28, the J call TRBJ1-6; tentative D call: TRBD1 (5 bases). The germline V gene has CDR1 MDHEN and CDR2 SYDVKM. The CDR3 is 15 residues long. Trimming left V 7 bases short and J 3 bases short, with 13 bases between. The CDR3 nucleotides read TGTGCCAGCAAGCCGGGGGATCGCTATAATTCACCCCTCCACTTT. This encodes CASKPGDRYNSPLHF.